The 28 T cell receptor beta chains below all came from one sample that was sequenced in a study of blood T cells in healthy people across ages. A J-beta primer mix and a sample-barcoded 5' primer were used in a second PCR of about 7 to 12 cycles. MiXCR, applied by TCRdb to the 5' RACE reads, yields one record per CDR3 protein. The repertoire holds about 1,800,000 distinct CDR3 sequences, with approximately 28% as singletons. The sample consisted of blood. The origin of the receptors is a young woman in good health.

This chain joins TRBV27 and TRBJ2-5, with TRBD2 identical over 9 bases. There are 16 residues in the CDR3. Germline CDR1 reads MNHEY; CDR2 reads SMNVEV (reference sequence). J lost 5 bases, V lost 5 bases, and 12 bases had no gene match. The CDR3 DNA is TGTGCCAGCAGTCCTGCGGCAGCGGGAGGAAGGGAGACCCAGTACTTC. Amino acid sequence: CASSPAAAGGRETQYF.

The CDR3 bases are TGTGCCAGCAGTTCGATGACAGGGTCACCCCATCAGTACTTC. Residues: CASSSMTGSPHQYF. The chain joins TRBV27 to TRBJ2-4; 7 bases line up with TRBD1. V lost 4 bases, J lost 12 bases, and 12 bases stayed unmatched. Germline V gene sequence: CDR1 MNHEY, CDR2 SMNVEV (reference sequence). This CDR3 is 14 amino acids long.

This clonotype was seen a few times. The chain recombines TRBV5-1 with TRBJ2-3; 11 positions match TRBD2. This CDR3 has 17 amino acids. CDR1 is SGHRS, CDR2 YFSETQ, per germline. V dropped 6 bases and J dropped 5; count of bases not matched to a gene: 14. The CDR3 coding sequence is TGCGCCAGCAATCCTAAGTTACTAGCGGGAGTAGGAGATACGCAGTATTTT. Residues: CASNPKLLAGVGDTQYF.

The table lists this clonotype with many counts. The chain is built from TRBV5-1 and TRBJ2-3; a weak D match, TRBD1 (5 bases). The CDR3 contains 13 residues. CDR1 is SGHRS, CDR2 YFSETQ, per germline. With 0 bases removed from V and 6 bases from J, the gap between germline ends came to 8 bases. CDR3 DNA: TGCGCCAGCAGCTTGGGGGGCCAGGATACGCAGTATTTT. This translates into CASSLGGQDTQYF.

This clonotype has more than one count but fewer than ten. The CDR3 DNA follows: TGTGCCAGCAGTTACTCCGGCGGGGGATCAGATACGCAGTATTTT. Translating it yields CASSYSGGGSDTQYF. The V gene is TRBV6-2 or TRBV6-3, the J gene TRBJ2-3, with 7 positions matching TRBD2. There are 15 residues in the CDR3. Germline CDR1 is MNHEY and CDR2 is SVGEGT. The J segment lost 4 bases and the V segment lost 0 bases, leaving 4 bases of the junction unmatched.

This clonotype came up a few times. The gene calls are TRBV3-1 and TRBJ1-5; TRBD1 matches 8 bases. CDR1 and CDR2 (germline): LGHDT, YNNKEL (reference sequence). V lost 4 bases to trimming and J lost 4 bases; unmatched junction nucleotides: 9. CDR3 length equals 16 residues. CDR3 bases: TGTGCCAGCAGCCTCGGTTCTCAGGGGGCGAATCAGCCCCAGCATTTT. It is translated as CASSLGSQGANQPQHF.

This chain connects TRBV7-2 to TRBJ1-2, with D unclear. V shed 5 bases and J shed 8 bases, with 21 bases lying between them. CDR3 length equals 15 residues. The germline CDR1 and CDR2 sequences are SGHTA and FQGNSA. In DNA form, the CDR3 reads TGTGCCAGCAGCCTCTATGGTGTTGAGGGCCTCGGCTACACCTTC. Translating gives CASSLYGVEGLGYTF. The full variable domain, in which reference TRBV7-2 and TRBJ1-2 provide the parts outside the CDR3, is GAGVSQSPSNKVTEKGKDVELRCDPISGHTALYWYRQSLGQGLEFLIYFQGNSAPDKSGLPSDRFSAERTGGSVSTLTIQRTQQEDSAVYLCASSLYGVEGLGYTFGSGTRLTVV.

The chain employs TRBV10-2 and TRBJ2-3, with no clear D. Between the trimmed V and J ends, which lost 2 bases and 6 bases, there was a span of 6 bases. The germline V gene has CDR1 WSHSY and CDR2 SAAADI. This CDR3 has 12 amino acids. CDR3 sequence reads: CASSEKDDTQYF. DNA of the CDR3: TGCGCCAGCAGTGAGAAGGATGATACGCAGTATTTT.

This clonotype was observed at least ten times. The V gene is TRBV12-5, the J gene TRBJ2-1, with 7 bases that match TRBD2. Germline CDR1 LGHNT, CDR2 FRNRAP. Losses at the gene ends were 4 bases for V and 8 bases for J; bases not matched to a gene: 5. The CDR3 totals 13 residues. In DNA form, the CDR3 reads TGTGCTAGTGGTTGGGATCGGGGGGATGAGCAGTTCTTC. Residues: CASGWDRGDEQFF. Filled out from reference TRBV12-5 and TRBJ2-1, the complete variable domain reads DARVTQTPRHKVTEMGQEVTMRCQPILGHNTVFWYRQTMMQGLELLAYFRNRAPLDDSGMPKDRFSAEMPDATLATLKIQPSEPRDSAVYFCASGWDRGDEQFFGPGTRLTVL.

This clonotype has more than one count but fewer than ten. The chain employs TRBV7-2 and TRBJ2-5; no definite D call. The CDR3 is 15 amino acids. Between the trimmed V and J ends, which lost 5 bases and 5 bases, there was a span of 18 bases. Germline V CDR1 and CDR2: SGHTA, FQGNSA. CDR3 nucleotide sequence: TGTGCCAGCAGCCTAAGATCGGTCCCGGCGGAGACCCAGTACTTC. It translates to CASSLRSVPAETQYF.

Concerning this clonotype itself: The junction shows a germline mismatch at one end, possibly a read error. The gene calls are TRBV5-1 and TRBJ1-5; D possibly corresponds to TRBD1 (5 bases). The CDR3 sequence is 14 residues long. CDR1 is SGHRS and CDR2 is YFSETQ in the germline V gene. CDR3 sequence: CTSSTQQGGQPQHF. The DNA for the CDR3 is TGCACCAGCAGCACACAGCAGGGCGGGCAGCCCCAGCATTTT.

The CDR3: CASRLGQGGKETQYF. The CDR3 DNA follows: TGCGCCAGCAGGCTCGGACAGGGAGGGAAAGAGACCCAGTACTTC. The chain links TRBV5-1 to TRBJ2-5; the D gene is possibly TRBD1 (8 bases). Trimming took off 5 bases at V and 3 bases at J, with 17 bases between the two ends. The CDR3 has 15 amino acids. CDR1 SGHRS and CDR2 YFSETQ come from the germline V gene.

This clonotype was counted a few times. V is TRBV6-2 or TRBV6-3 and J is TRBJ2-7; no clear D gene. V lost 2 bases to trimming and J lost 7 bases, with 21 bases between them. Germline-derived CDR1 and CDR2 are MNHEY and SVGEGT. This CDR3 comprises 16 residues. The CDR3 DNA reads TGTGCCAGCAGTTACACCTATCCCGGGCGATACAATGAGCAGTACTTC. Amino acid sequence: CASSYTYPGRYNEQYF.

This clonotype was detected a few times. The chain employs TRBV20-1 and TRBJ2-3, with D perhaps matching TRBD2 (6 bases). CDR1 DFQATT and CDR2 SNEGSKA come from the germline V gene (reference sequence). The CDR3 runs to 11 residues. Between the trimmed V and J ends, which lost 0 bases and 8 bases, there was a span of 6 bases. The CDR3 DNA sequence: TGCAGTGCTAGAGATAGCGGTACGCAGTATTTT. This codes for CSARDSGTQYF.

This clonotype was counted only a few times. The chain carries TRBV10-3 and TRBJ2-7; D is possibly TRBD1 (5 bases). Deletions cut 3 bases from V and 0 bases from J, with 12 bases between. Germline lookup yields CDR1 ENHRY and CDR2 SYGVKD. The CDR3 has 15 amino acids. The CDR3 nucleotides are TGTGCCATCAGTGAAGGGGTGAGGAGCTCCTACGAGCAGTACTTC. Protein: CAISEGVRSSYEQYF.

This clonotype was detected only once. A much larger clone differs by one base, so this may be a read error. The chain couples TRBV20-1 to TRBJ2-5, with D perhaps matching TRBD2 (6 bases). TRBJ2-7 explains the end of the DNA better; the J call may be wrong. The germline CDR1 and CDR2 sequences are DFQATT and SNEGSKA (reference sequence). CDR3 length: 14 residues. The CDR3 here is CSASVVGLPHEQYF. The CDR3 nucleotides are TGCAGTGCTAGTGTTGTCGGACTACCCCACGAGCAGTACTTC.

This clonotype showed up just a few times. CDR3 residues: CASSLSVYSPLHF. For the CDR3, the DNA is TGTGCCAGCAGTTTATCGGTCTATTCACCCCTCCACTTT. J is TRBJ1-6 and V is TRBV27, with D uncertain. The CDR3 is made up of 13 amino acids. Germline V lookup: CDR1 MNHEY, CDR2 SMNVEV (reference sequence). V lost 0 bases to trimming and J lost 8 bases, with 5 bases between them.

This clonotype was seen only a few times. This sequence joins TRBV2 and TRBJ2-5, with TRBD2 matching over 11 bases. The CDR3 runs 19 residues. J lost 3 bases, V lost 4 bases, and 16 bases had no gene match. Looked up from germline, CDR1 is SNHLY and CDR2 is FYNNEI. The CDR3 nucleotides read TGTGCCAGCAGTGCCTTAGCGGGAGGGCCCATTGACGGAGAAGAGACCCAGTACTTC. Amino acid sequence: CASSALAGGPIDGEETQYF.

Many counts were recorded for this clonotype. This chain links TRBV15 with TRBJ2-5, with D unclear. Germline V lookup: CDR1 LNHNV, CDR2 YYDKDF (reference sequence). V shed 3 bases and J shed 1 base, with 9 bases lying between them. The CDR3 is made up of 14 amino acids. The CDR3: CATSRGSIQETQYF. CDR3 coding DNA: TGTGCCACCAGCAGGGGCTCTATCCAAGAGACCCAGTACTTC.

V gene TRBV20-1 combines with J gene TRBJ2-2; TRBD2 matches 12 bases. The germline CDR1 and CDR2 sequences are DFQATT and SNEGSKA (reference sequence). V gave up 6 bases and J gave up 4 bases; unmatched junction bases: 6. This CDR3 has 15 residues. The CDR3 spells CSAQTSGSVTGELFF. The CDR3 nucleotides are TGCAGTGCCCAGACTAGCGGGAGTGTCACCGGGGAGCTGTTTTTT.

The chain employs TRBV18 and TRBJ2-3, with D unclear. The length of the CDR3 is 16 residues. V dropped 2 bases and J dropped 4 bases, with 16 bases sitting between them. From germline, CDR1 is KGHSH and CDR2 LQKENI. CDR3 region: CASSPGEAGRPDTQYF. CDR3 in DNA: TGTGCCAGCTCACCAGGAGAAGCAGGTCGGCCAGATACGCAGTATTTT.

This clonotype occurred many times. This chain uses TRBV7-2 with TRBJ1-2, with a weak D call TRBD1 (6 bases). The CDR3 has 14 amino acids. Germline CDR1 is SGHTA and CDR2 is FQGNSA. Trimming removed 5 bases from V and 8 bases from J, with 18 bases in between. CDR3: CASSPSYGGDGYTF. The CDR3 DNA sequence: TGTGCCAGCAGCCCAAGTTACGGGGGCGACGGCTACACCTTC.

The chain combines TRBV7-7 with TRBJ2-2, with D tentatively TRBD1 or TRBD2 (6 bases each). V lost 5 bases and J lost 3, with 13 bases in between. The CDR3 extends over 15 amino acids. Germline V gene sequence: CDR1 SSHAT, CDR2 FNYEAQ (reference sequence). The CDR3 nucleotides are TGTGCCAGCAGCCAAACGGGGGCCGACACCGGGGAGCTGTTTTTT. Translated, it gives CASSQTGADTGELFF.

J is TRBJ1-6 and V is TRBV5-1, with TRBD1 as a possible D gene (6 bases). The V gene lost 4 bases and the J gene lost 5 bases, with 16 bases spanning the gap. This CDR3 has 16 residues. CDR1 is SGHRS, CDR2 YFSETQ, per germline. The CDR3 reads CASSTSLGQNNSPLHF. The CDR3 DNA is TGCGCCAGCAGCACGTCCCTGGGACAAAATAATTCACCCCTCCACTTT.

This chain uses TRBV6-2 or TRBV6-3 with TRBJ2-1, with a weak D call TRBD1 (6 bases). Between the trimmed V and J ends, which lost 5 bases and 7 bases, there was a span of 12 bases. Germline lookup yields CDR1 MNHEY and CDR2 SVGEGT. CDR3 length: 13 amino acids. The CDR3 here is CASSDGQPNEQFF. The DNA for the CDR3 is TGTGCCAGCAGTGATGGACAGCCGAATGAGCAGTTCTTC.

This clonotype was seen repeatedly, ten times or more. J is TRBJ2-7 and V is TRBV7-6; TRBD2 is a possible D gene (7 bases). The CDR3 covers 15 residues. V lost 5 bases and J lost 1, with 15 bases in between. The V gene's germline CDR1 is SGHVS and CDR2 FNYEAQ. In nucleotides, the CDR3 is TGTGCCAGCAGCGAATGGAGGGGGGGGTCCTACGAGCAGTACTTC. Amino acid sequence: CASSEWRGGSYEQYF.

This clonotype was seen more than once but under ten times. V gene TRBV12-3 or TRBV12-4 combines with J gene TRBJ2-1; the D gene is possibly TRBD1 (5 bases). V dropped 1 base and J dropped 10 bases, with 14 bases sitting between them. This CDR3 has 14 residues. The CDR3 DNA follows: TGTGCCAGCAGTTTAGGTGGGGCCGTCGGCGAGCAGTTCTTC. Protein product: CASSLGGAVGEQFF.

This chain connects TRBV6-2 or TRBV6-3 to TRBJ1-2; D remains unclear. Trimming stripped 2 bases from V and 5 bases from J, with 15 bases between. The CDR3 extends over 15 amino acids. Germline loops: CDR1 MNHEY, CDR2 SVGEGT. The CDR3 DNA is TGTGCCAGCAGTTACACTCTCACAGCGGGGTATGGCTACACCTTC. This translates into CASSYTLTAGYGYTF.